The clone carrying this TCR beta chain appeared a few times. The sample belongs to a study of blood T cell repertoires in COVID-19. Overall study context: COVID-19 samples, acute and convalescent, were from the United States, Italy and Spain. In each case, the material was cDNA or gDNA derived from T cells, B-cell-depleted T cells, or PBMCs.

CDR1 and CDR2 (germline): SQVTM, ANQGSEA. The CDR3 is 14 amino acids. V lost 6 bases, J lost 6 bases, and 8 bases stayed unmatched. Per the authors' pipeline: Reference gene primer amplification yielded estimated nucleated cell counts. The method was immunoSEQ multiplex PCR; TCRdb's version includes in-frame clones alone and lacks a portion of them. V, J and clone size are those of that table, while D and trimming were read from the DNA. Of about 210,000 clones listed, about 86% were seen once; the top ten hold 8.2%. The clonotype was recovered from a woman aged 50 to 60 with acute or convalescent COVID-19. The sample taken for sequencing was peripheral blood. The rearrangement uses TRBV29-1 and TRBJ2-2; 9 bases agree with TRBD1. For the CDR3, the DNA is TGCAGCGTAGAAACAGGGGGCGCCGCCGGGGAGCTGTTTTTT. It specifies CSVETGGAAGELFF.